The T cell receptor beta chain under discussion was sequenced for a study of blood T cell repertoires in COVID-19 (dated by TCRdb to about 2020). At the level of the whole study: Samples from collaborators originated in the United States, Italy and Spain and spanned both the acute and convalescent phases of COVID-19. The samples were drawn from the first 160 participants of the ongoing ImmuneRACE study and from 1,254 subjects provided by 6 global collaborators. The prospective study material was composed of cDNA or gDNA derived from T cells, B-cell-depleted T cells, or PBMCs. A de-identified subject ID, COVID-19 status, age in years and sex were almost always included in the sample metadata. Deeply sampled blood TCRbeta repertoires from subjects exposed to, actively infected with, or recovered from COVID-19 were included in the dataset. Where HLA class I and class II types were available, the types were taken from metadata supplied by the sample provider, not from assay-based typing. A freely available public database, intended as a resource for researchers studying the immune response to SARS-CoV-2, is where the repertoires were released.

TCRbeta CDR3 regions were amplified from genomic DNA using the immunoSEQ Assay, a bias-controlled multiplex PCR. As for how the authors treated the data: The number of nucleated cells in each sample was estimated from the amplification of reference gene primers within the assay. To quantify the absolute abundance of each unique TCRbeta CDR3 rearrangement, sequence reads were collapsed and filtered. Productive Simpson clonality was computed per sample as the square root of Simpson's diversity index over productive rearrangements. What TCRdb holds here is the immuneACCESS table cut down to in-frame rearrangements. Part of the clones is not present; checked against another copy, under half of the missing clones reflect an unresolved V gene, and the others are unexplained. V, J and clone size reflect that table, while D and trimming were determined from the DNA. This sample gives approximately 82,000 clones in total; around 82% of them show up just once. Over 15% of the sample belongs to the ten largest clones.

Worth noting for this clone: Its antigen is not yet known. The input lacks base qualities; no much larger clone sits a single base away.

Whole blood was collected in K2EDTA tubes by collaborating institutions according to the institutions' own protocols. For TCRbeta analysis, collaborator samples were shipped as frozen whole blood, as isolated PBMCs, or as DNA extracted from either sample type. There are 13 amino acids in the CDR3, from cysteine to phenylalanine inclusive. Only the CDR3 part of the read is kept: 39 bases, read in frame from the first base. CDR1 and CDR2 are read off the germline V gene as SGHTA and FQGNSA. V and J lose 3 bases and 11 bases, and a span of 16 bases separates them. Overall study outcomes, separate from this receptor: The amount of clinical and demographic metadata varied by source and participant and was provided uncurated.

This sequence originates from a woman aged 55-69 years with acute or convalescent COVID-19. Sequenced input: peripheral blood. The rearrangement combines TRBV7-2 with TRBJ1-1; the D gene is possibly TRBD1, with 6 bases matching. The bases are TGTGCCAGCAGCTTGGGACAATCCAGGACGGCTTTCTTT. Its translation is CASSLGQSRTAFF.